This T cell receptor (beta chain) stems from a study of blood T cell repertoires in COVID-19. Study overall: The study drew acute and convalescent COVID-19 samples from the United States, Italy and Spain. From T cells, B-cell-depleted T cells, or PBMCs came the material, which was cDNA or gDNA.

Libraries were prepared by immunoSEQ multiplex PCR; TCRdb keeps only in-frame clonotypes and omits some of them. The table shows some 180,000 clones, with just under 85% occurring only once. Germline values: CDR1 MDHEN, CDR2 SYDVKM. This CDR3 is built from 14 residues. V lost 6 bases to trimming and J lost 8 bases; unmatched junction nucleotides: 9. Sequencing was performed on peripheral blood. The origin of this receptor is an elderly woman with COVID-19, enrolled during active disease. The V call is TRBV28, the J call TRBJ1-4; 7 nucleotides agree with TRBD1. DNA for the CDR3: TGTGCCAGCAGCCTCGACAGGGTCTTGGAAAAACTGTTTTTT. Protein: CASSLDRVLEKLFF.